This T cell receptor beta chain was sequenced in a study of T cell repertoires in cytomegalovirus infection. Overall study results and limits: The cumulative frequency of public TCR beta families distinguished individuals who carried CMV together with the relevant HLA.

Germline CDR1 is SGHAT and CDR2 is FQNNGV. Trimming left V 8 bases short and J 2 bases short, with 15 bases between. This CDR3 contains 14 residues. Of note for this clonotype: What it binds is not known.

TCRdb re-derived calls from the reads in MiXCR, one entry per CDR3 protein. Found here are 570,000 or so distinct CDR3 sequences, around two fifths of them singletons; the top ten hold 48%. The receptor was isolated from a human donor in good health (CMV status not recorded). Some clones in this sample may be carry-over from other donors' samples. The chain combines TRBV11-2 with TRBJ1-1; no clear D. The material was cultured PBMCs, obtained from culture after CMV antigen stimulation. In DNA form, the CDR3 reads TGTGCCAGCCATATCCGGACCACAAACACTGAAGCTTTCTTT. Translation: CASHIRTTNTEAFF.